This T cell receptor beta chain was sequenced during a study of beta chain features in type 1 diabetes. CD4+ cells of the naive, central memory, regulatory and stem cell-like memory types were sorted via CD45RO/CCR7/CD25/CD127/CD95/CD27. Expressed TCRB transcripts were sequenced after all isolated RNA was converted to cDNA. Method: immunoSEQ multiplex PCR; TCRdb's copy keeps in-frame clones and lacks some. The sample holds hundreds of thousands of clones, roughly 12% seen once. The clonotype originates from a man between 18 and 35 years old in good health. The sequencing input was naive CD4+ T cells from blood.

The CDR3 reads CASSVEGNRGQPQHF. The DNA of the CDR3 is TGTGCCAGCAGCGTAGAAGGTAACAGGGGTCAGCCCCAGCATTTT. The rearrangement joins TRBV9 to TRBJ1-5; 7 positions agree with TRBD1. The CDR3 is 15 residues long. Looked up from germline, CDR1 is SGDLS and CDR2 is YYNGEE. Trimming removed 0 bases from V and 6 bases from J; junction bases left unmatched: 6.